These 32 T cell receptor beta chains came from one sample sequenced in a study of Tregs in tolerant kidney transplant recipients. This table comes from immunoSEQ multiplex PCR, and its TCRdb copy is limited to in-frame clones, with some not included. The sample shows some 88,000 clones, around nine tenths of them seen only once. The sample consisted of CD8+ T cells from blood. These receptors originate from a human donor in good health.

This sequence joins TRBV7-9 and TRBJ2-7; D unresolved. The CDR3 is 14 residues long. V was shortened by 1 base and J by 3 bases, with 10 bases between the two germline ends. Germline CDR1 and CDR2: SEHNR and FQNEAQ (reference sequence). This chain's CDR3 is CASSLDGKSYEQYF. For the CDR3, the DNA is TGTGCCAGCAGCTTAGATGGGAAAAGCTACGAGCAGTACTTC.

The gene calls are TRBV7-9 and TRBJ2-7; 8 bases are a match to TRBD1. Germline values: CDR1 SEHNR, CDR2 FQNEAQ (reference sequence). Trimming removed 1 base from V and 4 bases from J; junction bases left unmatched: 6. This CDR3 region has 15 residues. The CDR3 DNA sequence: TGTGCCAGCAGCTTAGTAGGTCAGGGGGCTTACGAGCAGTACTTC. Protein product: CASSLVGQGAYEQYF.

The V gene is TRBV9, the J gene TRBJ2-3; D could derive from TRBD1 or TRBD2 (6 bases each). Trimming removed 4 bases at V and 3 bases at J, with 18 bases between. The germline gives CDR1 SGDLS, CDR2 YYNGEE. The length of the CDR3 is 16 residues. The CDR3 spells CASSPRGRGTTDTQYF. In DNA form, the CDR3 reads TGTGCCAGCAGCCCCCGGGGGCGAGGGACTACAGATACGCAGTATTTT.

V gene TRBV27 combines with J gene TRBJ2-1; the D is unclear. The germline CDR1 and CDR2 sequences are MNHEY and SMNVEV (reference sequence). CDR3 length: 13 residues. V gave up 4 bases and J gave up 4 bases, with 8 bases separating them. The CDR3 DNA is TGTGCCAGCAGTTCGCGGAAATACAATGAGCAGTTCTTC. Translation: CASSSRKYNEQFF.

In its sample, this clone was seen once. The chain carries TRBV4-1 and TRBJ1-2, with 10 bases identical to TRBD1. V was pared by 2 bases and J by 7 bases, with 13 bases of the junction left unmatched. Germline V gene data show CDR1 as MGHRA and CDR2 as YSYEKL. The CDR3 contains 17 residues. This CDR3 reads CASSQPPGQGTLGGYTF. CDR3 nucleotides: TGCGCCAGCAGCCAACCACCGGGACAGGGGACTTTAGGTGGCTACACCTTC.

The chain has TRBV4-1 and TRBJ2-1, with TRBD2 as a possible D gene (5 bases). There are 12 residues in the CDR3. V was pared by 1 base and J by 9 bases, with 7 bases between. Germline loops: CDR1 MGHRA, CDR2 YSYEKL. CDR3 protein: CASSQVGSEQFF. The CDR3 DNA reads as TGCGCCAGCAGCCAAGTGGGGAGTGAGCAGTTCTTC.

V and J are TRBV7-9 and TRBJ1-4; 9 positions agree with TRBD1. The trim removed 0 bases at V and 2 bases at J, leaving 7 bases unmatched. The germline gives CDR1 SEHNR, CDR2 FQNEAQ (reference sequence). CDR3 length: 18 residues. The DNA for the CDR3 is TGTGCCAGCAGCTTAGCGGGGGACAGGGTGACGACTAATGAAAAACTGTTTTTT. This codes for CASSLAGDRVTTNEKLFF.

The chain uses TRBV7-6 and TRBJ2-5; 7 positions agree with TRBD1. V shed 10 bases, J shed 5 bases, and the junction held 10 bases outside the gene matches. The germline CDR1 and CDR2 sequences are SGHVS and FNYEAQ. CDR3 length equals 13 residues. CDR3 protein: CAISRQGMETQYF. The CDR3 bases are TGTGCCATCTCCCGACAGGGCATGGAGACCCAGTACTTC.

The chain combines TRBV7-9 with TRBJ1-1, with D possibly matching TRBD1 (5 bases). This CDR3 has 12 residues. In germline, CDR1 is SEHNR, CDR2 FQNEAQ (reference sequence). Trimming took off 5 bases at V and 5 bases at J, with 9 bases between the two ends. The CDR3 sequence is CASSLTATEAFF. The CDR3 coding sequence is TGTGCCAGCAGCCTGACAGCGACTGAAGCTTTCTTT.

The chain employs TRBV5-8 and TRBJ2-1; 11 positions agree with TRBD1. The germline CDR1 and CDR2 sequences are SGHTS and YDEGEE. V dropped 4 bases and J dropped 5; count of bases not matched to a gene: 5. This CDR3 is built from 15 residues. The CDR3 spells CASSQGDRGNNEQFF. DNA for the CDR3: TGTGCCAGCAGCCAGGGGGACAGGGGGAACAATGAGCAGTTCTTC.

This clone was seen a single time. The V and J genes are TRBV4-1 and TRBJ2-5; D is unclear. The length of the CDR3 is 12 residues. Trimming removed 0 bases at V and 3 bases at J, with 2 bases between. Germline-derived CDR1 and CDR2 are MGHRA and YSYEKL. CDR3 nucleotide sequence: TGCGCCAGCAGCCAAGAAGAAGAGACCCAGTACTTC. The encoded protein is CASSQEEETQYF.

The V call is TRBV5-5, the J call TRBJ2-2; the match to TRBD2 covers 10 bases. The CDR3 is 14 residues long. J was trimmed by 6 bases and V by 6 bases; bases with no gene match: 5. CDR1 and CDR2 from the germline V gene are SGHKS and YYEKEE (reference sequence). The CDR3 reads CASIPSGRPGELFF. Here the CDR3 DNA reads TGTGCCAGCATCCCTAGCGGGAGACCCGGGGAGCTGTTTTTT.

This clone was seen just once. The chain recombines TRBV30 with TRBJ1-2, with TRBD1 identical over 7 bases. This CDR3 contains 13 residues. Germline CDR1 reads GTSNPN; CDR2 reads SVGIG (reference sequence). J gave up 0 bases and V 7 bases, and 5 bases lay outside the gene matches. Here the CDR3 reads CASPGQSNYGYTF. The DNA of the CDR3 is TGTGCCTCACCGGGACAGTCTAACTATGGCTACACCTTC. The full variable domain, with the rest looked up from reference TRBV30 and TRBJ1-2, is SQTIHQWPATLVQPVGSPLSLECTVEGTSNPNLYWYRQAAGRGLQLLFYSVGIGQISSEVPQNLSASRPQDRQFILSSKKLLLSDSGFYLCASPGQSNYGYTFGSGTRLTVV.

The chain joins TRBV5-4 to TRBJ2-7; the D is unclear. Trimming took off 1 base at V and 6 bases at J, with 14 bases between the two ends. The CDR3 covers 14 residues. Germline V gene data show CDR1 as SGHNT and CDR2 as YYREEE (reference sequence). DNA for the CDR3: TGTGCCAGCAGCTTGTCAGTAGGTTCCCGCGAGCAGTACTTC. Its protein is CASSLSVGSREQYF.

V usage is TRBV2 and J usage is TRBJ1-1; maybe TRBD1 (6 bases). Per germline, CDR1 SNHLY and CDR2 FYNNEI. V shed 2 bases and J shed 5 bases, with 6 bases lying between them. The CDR3 runs to 12 residues. In DNA, the CDR3 is TGTGCCAGCAGTGAACAGGGGACTGAAGCTTTCTTT. It is translated as CASSEQGTEAFF.

The V and J genes are TRBV9 and TRBJ1-2, with D unclear. The CDR3 is 12 residues long. Germline values: CDR1 SGDLS, CDR2 YYNGEE. The V and J ends lost 3 bases and 8 bases respectively, with 11 bases between them. The CDR3 loop is CASSAATGGYTF. For the CDR3, the DNA is TGTGCCAGCAGCGCCGCGACGGGGGGCTACACCTTC.

The V gene is TRBV30, the J gene TRBJ2-1; TRBD1 aligns across 9 bases. The CDR3 consists of 13 residues. The germline V gene encodes CDR1 GTSNPN and CDR2 SVGIG (reference sequence). V dropped 4 bases and J dropped 7; count of bases not matched to a gene: 5. CDR3 residues: CAWTGTGQNEQFF. The CDR3 DNA reads TGTGCCTGGACTGGGACAGGGCAAAATGAGCAGTTCTTC.

V is TRBV18 and J is TRBJ2-2; D gene ambiguous. The germline V gene has CDR1 KGHSH and CDR2 LQKENI. The CDR3 has 15 residues. V was cut by 6 bases and J by 2 bases, with 13 bases left in between. CDR3 residues: CASSLGQTNTGELFF. CDR3 nucleotides: TGTGCCAGCTCCCTAGGGCAGACCAACACCGGGGAGCTGTTTTTT.

This clone is termed medium-sized. The chain couples TRBV6-6 to TRBJ1-4; 8 positions match TRBD1. V lost 8 bases, J lost 10 bases, and 18 bases stayed unmatched. CDR3 size: 16 residues. Per germline, CDR1 MNHNY and CDR2 SVGAGI (reference sequence). CDR3 protein: CASSKAPDRAVGKLFF. The CDR3 nucleotides are TGTGCCAGCTCCAAAGCCCCGGACAGGGCGGTGGGAAAACTGTTTTTT.

The rearrangement joins TRBV25-1 to TRBJ2-7; 11 bases are a match to TRBD1. CDR3 size: 13 residues. The junction had 3 bases not matched to a gene; V was cut back by 6 bases and J by 5 bases. From germline, CDR1 is MGHDK and CDR2 SYGVNS. CDR3 loop: CASSWTGGNEQYF. CDR3 coding DNA: TGTGCCAGCAGCTGGACAGGGGGCAACGAGCAGTACTTC.

The chain carries TRBV7-9 and TRBJ1-1; D ambiguous. CDR1 is SEHNR, CDR2 FQNEAQ, per germline (reference sequence). V lost 3 bases, J lost 6 bases, and 8 bases lay in between. The CDR3 is 12 amino acids. The CDR3 coding sequence is TGTGCCAGCAGCTTTTCGGGCTCTGAAGCTTTCTTT. Translating it yields CASSFSGSEAFF.

The chain links TRBV7-9 to TRBJ1-6; perhaps TRBD1 as D (5 bases). V lost 2 bases to trimming and J lost 7 bases, with 21 bases between them. CDR3 length equals 18 residues. The germline gives CDR1 SEHNR, CDR2 FQNEAQ (reference sequence). CDR3: CASSLPAGRWDGNSPLHF. CDR3 bases: TGTGCCAGCAGCTTACCCGCGGGGAGGTGGGACGGCAATTCACCCCTCCACTTT.

The CDR3 reads CASSLVTYEQYF. In DNA, the CDR3 is TGTGCCAGCAGCTTAGTAACCTACGAGCAGTACTTC. The gene calls are TRBV11-2 and TRBJ2-7; D is ambiguous. Germline V gives CDR1 SGHAT, CDR2 FQNNGV. Trimming left V 1 base short and J 2 bases short, with 3 bases between. The CDR3 is made up of 12 amino acids.

This clone has a handful of counts. V and J are TRBV10-1 and TRBJ2-2; 8 bases are a match to TRBD2. The CDR3 sequence is 15 residues long. V was pared by 5 bases and J by 5 bases, with 7 bases of the junction left unmatched. Germline V lookup: CDR1 WNHNN, CDR2 SYGVQD (reference sequence). CDR3 in amino acids: CASSQGLVGTGELFF. CDR3 DNA: TGCGCCAGCAGTCAGGGACTAGTTGGTACCGGGGAGCTGTTTTTT.

The rearrangement joins TRBV4-1 to TRBJ2-3; D may be TRBD2 (6 bases). Germline loops: CDR1 MGHRA, CDR2 YSYEKL. This CDR3 spans 16 amino acids. The ends were cut back, 4 bases at V and 2 bases at J, with 16 bases in the middle. CDR3: CASSPEGAPNTDTQYF. The CDR3 DNA is TGCGCCAGCAGCCCGGAGGGAGCACCGAACACAGATACGCAGTATTTT.

The V call is TRBV6-6, the J call TRBJ1-2; weak D call: TRBD1 (6 bases). V shed 5 bases and J shed 4 bases, with 14 bases lying between them. The CDR3 extends over 14 amino acids. Per germline, CDR1 MNHNY and CDR2 SVGAGI (reference sequence). This CDR3 is CASSVEGGLYGYTF. The CDR3 region has the DNA TGTGCCAGCAGTGTAGAGGGGGGGCTCTATGGCTACACCTTC.

This clone was seen only a few times. J is TRBJ1-5 and V is TRBV5-6; D is ambiguous. CDR1 SGHDT and CDR2 YYEEEE come from the germline V gene. The CDR3 contains 13 residues. V dropped 2 bases and J dropped 6 bases, with 9 bases sitting between them. The CDR3 nucleotides are TGTGCCAGCAGCTTTTCACGAGGTCAGCCCCAGCATTTT. Its protein product is CASSFSRGQPQHF.

V usage is TRBV7-8 and J usage is TRBJ2-7; TRBD1 might be the D (5 bases). The germline V gene encodes CDR1 SGHVS and CDR2 FQNEAQ. V was cut by 3 bases and J by 3 bases, with 9 bases left in between. The CDR3 loop spans 13 amino acids. CDR3 sequence reads: CASSFTGHYEQYF. CDR3 coding DNA: TGTGCCAGCAGCTTCACAGGTCACTACGAGCAGTACTTC.

This clone was counted once. The same CDR3 also results from other DNA sequences found in this sample. V usage is TRBV4-1 and J usage is TRBJ1-2; 9 bases line up with TRBD1. The CDR3 covers 15 residues. CDR1 is MGHRA and CDR2 is YSYEKL in the germline V gene. The junction had 4 bases not matched to a gene; V was cut back by 3 bases and J by 2 bases. The CDR3 protein is CASSQPGQGNYGYTF. The CDR3 DNA follows: TGCGCCAGCAGCCAGCCGGGACAGGGAAACTATGGCTACACCTTC.

The chain combines TRBV10-1 with TRBJ2-7; D call uncertain. V lost 0 bases to trimming and J lost 5 bases, with 17 bases between them. Germline CDR1 and CDR2: WNHNN and SYGVQD (reference sequence). The CDR3 is 16 amino acids. The CDR3 coding sequence is TGCGCCAGCAGTGAGTCGTATCAGGTGGACGAGGACGAGCAGTACTTC. Protein sequence: CASSESYQVDEDEQYF.

The chain recombines TRBV9 with TRBJ1-2; no clear D. Germline CDR1 is SGDLS and CDR2 is YYNGEE. The CDR3 runs 13 residues. V lost 3 bases and J lost 0, with 6 bases in between. The CDR3 reads CASSAGTNYGYTF. The CDR3 DNA reads as TGTGCCAGCAGCGCCGGAACTAACTATGGCTACACCTTC.

This clone was counted a single time. DNA of the CDR3: TGTGCCAGCAGCTTAGGGGCAGGGGGTAATTCACCCCTCCACTTT. It yields the protein CASSLGAGGNSPLHF. The chain joins TRBV7-9 to TRBJ1-6; 7 bases are a match to TRBD1. V shed 1 base and J 6 bases; nucleotides not matched to a gene: 3. CDR3 size: 15 residues. CDR1 is SEHNR, CDR2 FQNEAQ, per germline (reference sequence).